These 6 T cell receptor beta chains were sequenced from one sample in a study of cytomegalovirus exposure and HLA in healthy donors. PCR was performed using 60 Vbeta and 13 Jbeta primers. TCRdb's table, derived via immunoSEQ multiplex PCR, lists solely in-frame clones and lacks some. This sample carries hundreds of thousands of clones, just over 75% of them seen once, and the ten largest clones take roughly 2.5%. Sequencing used PBMCs. The receptors come from a woman aged 60 to 75 in good health and CMV-seropositive.

The CDR3 DNA is TGCGCCAGCAGCTTGACCGGGAACTACAATGAGCAGTTCTTC. This sequence encodes CASSLTGNYNEQFF. V usage is TRBV5-1 and J usage is TRBJ2-1; D may be TRBD2 (5 bases). Trimming left V 1 base short and J 3 bases short, with 8 bases between. CDR3 length: 14 residues. CDR1 and CDR2 (germline): SGHRS, YFSETQ.

The chain carries TRBV10-3 and TRBJ1-2; 9 nucleotides line up with TRBD1. CDR1 is ENHRY and CDR2 is SYGVKD in the germline V gene. This CDR3 region has 15 residues. V trimming: 6 bases; J trimming: 5 bases; junction bases outside the gene matches: 10. Here the CDR3 reads CAISPGEGQGYGYTF. The CDR3 bases are TGTGCCATCAGCCCCGGAGAGGGACAGGGTTATGGCTACACCTTC.

The rearrangement joins TRBV7-9 to TRBJ2-7, with 9 nucleotides matching TRBD1. Germline-derived CDR1 and CDR2 are SEHNR and FQNEAQ (reference sequence). Trimming took 0 bases from V and 4 from J; bases not matched to a gene: 7. The CDR3 extends over 16 amino acids. CDR3 bases: TGTGCCAGCAGCTTAGCAGGGGGACAGGGTGGGTACGAGCAGTACTTC. Residues: CASSLAGGQGGYEQYF.

Comments on this clone: The sample has other DNA sequences that encode this CDR3 too. The J gene is TRBJ1-1, the V gene TRBV7-2, with D perhaps matching TRBD1 (6 bases). Trimming removed 6 bases at V and 5 bases at J, with 7 bases between. CDR1 is SGHTA, CDR2 FQGNSA, per germline. The CDR3 has 11 residues. The CDR3 region is CASSRGTEAFF. The CDR3 coding sequence is TGTGCCAGCAGTAGGGGGACTGAAGCTTTCTTT.

The table lists this clone with a few counts. The gene calls are TRBV4-1 and TRBJ1-5; D is possibly TRBD1 (5 bases). CDR3 length equals 16 residues. Trimming left V 4 bases short and J 2 bases short, with 15 bases between. CDR1 and CDR2 (germline): MGHRA, YSYEKL. The CDR3 here is CASSRPPGAGNQPQHF. CDR3 sequence (DNA): TGCGCCAGCAGCCGCCCTCCTGGGGCAGGCAATCAGCCCCAGCATTTT.

The CDR3 is CASSPGHRNTEAFF. The CDR3, as DNA: TGTGCCAGCAGTCCGGGACATAGGAACACTGAAGCTTTCTTT. The chain couples TRBV2 to TRBJ1-1; tentative D call: TRBD1 (6 bases). Trimming took 5 bases from V and 1 from J, leaving 11 bases between them. This CDR3 is 14 amino acids long. The V gene's germline CDR1 is SNHLY and CDR2 FYNNEI. The full variable domain, completed using reference TRBV2 and TRBJ1-1, is EPEVTQTPSHQVTQMGQEVILRCVPISNHLYFYWYRQILGQKVEFLVSFYNNEISEKSEIFDDQFSVERPDGSNFTLKIRSTKLEDSAMYFCASSPGHRNTEAFFGQGTRLTVV.